Listed below are T cell receptor beta chains from one sample, sequenced in a study of T-cell reconstitution after alpha-beta-depleted transplantation in children. TCRdb ran MiXCR on the PCR reads and lists one entry per CDR3 protein. The sample carries a few hundred thousand distinct CDR3 sequences, roughly a quarter recorded once. The specimen comprised PBMCs, mostly from graft donor cells, sampled 360 days after TCRalphabeta/CD19-depleted stem cell transplant. The origin of the receptors is a female patient aged 2-10 years who had a stem cell transplant for congenital amegakaryocytic thrombocytopenia, so the T cells may come from the graft donor. CDR3s include the opening cysteine and the closing phenylalanine or tryptophan. Each record gives: clone size, V gene, J gene, D gene, CDR3 protein, CDR3 DNA. D genes are given only for firm matches. Not all rows give a size; the values are once, few, many and, for expanded clones, a class.

many,TRBV12-3/TRBV12-4,TRBJ2-7,.,CASSVRQATYEQYF,TGTGCCAGCAGTGTTCGACAGGCAACCTACGAGCAGTACTTC
few,TRBV10-3,TRBJ2-1,.,CAISDRGEQFF,TGTGCCATCAGTGACCGGGGTGAGCAGTTCTTC
.,TRBV21-1,TRBJ1-6,.,CASSILDRVNSPLHF,TGTGCCAGCAGCATCTTAGATAGGGTTAATTCACCCCTCCACTTT
.,TRBV7-3,TRBJ2-3,TRBD2,CASSMTGTSGDTQYF,TGTGCCAGCAGCATGACCGGGACTAGCGGGGATACGCAGTATTTT
.,TRBV20-1,TRBJ2-7,TRBD2,CSAASGRAYEQYF,TGCAGTGCTGCAAGCGGGAGGGCGTACGAGCAGTACTTC
.,TRBV7-2,TRBJ2-5,.,CASSSHAAIQETQYF,TGTGCCAGCAGCTCCCACGCAGCTATTCAAGAGACCCAGTACTTC
few,TRBV6-5,TRBJ2-3,TRBD2,CASSYGAGRALGTTDTQYF,TGTGCCAGCAGTTACGGGGCAGGGAGGGCCCTTGGGACCACAGATACGCAGTATTTT
few,TRBV20-1,TRBJ2-7,TRBD2,CSVRGGYSYEQYF,TGCAGTGTACGGGGGGGCTACTCCTACGAGCAGTACTTC
.,TRBV5-1,TRBJ1-1,.,CASSQKLNTEAFF,TGCGCCAGCAGCCAGAAGCTGAACACTGAAGCTTTCTTT
few,TRBV5-4,TRBJ2-5,.,CASSFVGQKQETQYF,TGTGCCAGCAGCTTTGTCGGACAAAAACAAGAGACCCAGTACTTC
few,TRBV10-3,TRBJ2-7,TRBD1,CAISDGTGGEQYF,TGTGCCATCAGTGATGGGACAGGGGGCGAGCAGTACTTC
.,TRBV20-1,TRBJ2-5,TRBD1,CSAEGQGLVETQYF,TGCAGTGCCGAAGGACAGGGTCTCGTCGAGACCCAGTACTTC
few,TRBV20-1,TRBJ2-5,TRBD2,CSALVPGLAGSRKETQYF,TGCAGTGCTCTTGTCCCGGGACTAGCGGGGTCTCGCAAAGAGACCCAGTACTTC
many,TRBV12-3/TRBV12-4,TRBJ2-2,.,CASRLVPGELFF,TGTGCCAGCAGGCTGGTACCCGGGGAGCTGTTTTTT
few,TRBV2,TRBJ2-1,.,CASSGWDEQFF,TGTGCCAGCAGTGGCTGGGATGAGCAGTTCTTC
.,TRBV7-9,TRBJ2-1,TRBD2,CASSLTRLAVLSEQFF,TGTGCCAGCAGCTTAACCCGACTAGCGGTACTCAGTGAGCAGTTCTTC
few,TRBV2,TRBJ2-3,TRBD1,CASSRDRNTDTQYF,TGTGCCAGCTCACGGGACAGAAACACAGATACGCAGTATTTT
few,TRBV25-1,TRBJ2-1,.,CASSDLPGPSSYNEQFF,TGTGCCAGCAGTGATCTCCCGGGGCCCAGCTCCTACAATGAGCAGTTCTTC
once,TRBV20-1,TRBJ2-3,TRBD2,CSARFLAGGWGTDTQYF,TGCAGTGCTAGATTTCTAGCGGGGGGGTGGGGCACAGATACGCAGTATTTT
.,TRBV7-6,TRBJ2-3,.,CASSYRMFSTDTQYF,TGTGCCAGCAGCTACAGAATGTTTAGCACAGATACGCAGTATTTT
many,TRBV4-1,TRBJ2-1,.,CASSQVSGTGWNEQFF,TGCGCCAGCAGCCAAGTATCTGGGACGGGGTGGAATGAGCAGTTCTTC
.,TRBV12-3/TRBV12-4,TRBJ1-5,TRBD1,CASSLAGQEHQPQHF,TGTGCCAGCAGTTTAGCGGGACAGGAACATCAGCCCCAGCATTTT
.,TRBV11-2,TRBJ2-4,.,CASSMTEKNIQYF,TGTGCCAGCAGCATGACAGAAAAAAACATTCAGTACTTC